The 13 T cell receptor beta chains presented below share a single source sample, sequenced in a study of OX40 agonist ivuxolimab in advanced cancers. Only in-frame clones appear in the TCRdb table, and some are missing; sequencing was by immunoSEQ multiplex PCR. Of 65,000 to 95,000 clones in the sample, around 82% were seen once. The source material was CD4+ or CD8+ T cells sorted from blood, sampled in a trial of the OX40 agonist ivuxolimab. Receptor source: an adult with an advanced solid tumor such as melanoma, head and neck, liver or kidney cancer.

This chain uses TRBV7-9 with TRBJ2-7; D is ambiguous. Germline V CDR1 and CDR2: SEHNR, FQNEAQ (reference sequence). V lost 6 bases and J lost 0, with 12 bases in between. The CDR3 loop spans 14 amino acids. The DNA of the CDR3 is TGTGCCAGCAGACCGGCAGGCTCCTCCTACGAGCAGTACTTC. Its translation: CASRPAGSSYEQYF.

There are a few counts of this clone. This chain uses TRBV18 with TRBJ2-7; 10 bases match TRBD1. The CDR3 spans 13 residues. The germline CDR1 and CDR2 sequences are KGHSH and LQKENI. V trimming: 3 bases; J trimming: 5 bases; junction bases outside the gene matches: 1. The CDR3 region is CASSPGTGDEQYF. CDR3 coding DNA: TGTGCCAGCTCACCGGGGACAGGGGACGAGCAGTACTTC.

The chain joins TRBV5-1 to TRBJ1-5; 11 nucleotides agree with TRBD1. Trimming took 2 bases from V and 10 from J; bases not matched to a gene: 5. This CDR3 has 14 amino acids. Germline CDR1 and CDR2: SGHRS and YFSETQ. The CDR3 region is CASSLAGQGAPQHF. The CDR3 DNA reads as TGCGCCAGCAGCTTAGCTGGACAGGGGGCTCCCCAGCATTTT.

This chain joins TRBV7-2 and TRBJ1-6; D is uncertain. This CDR3 contains 16 residues. Trimming shortened V by 1 base and J by 0 bases, and 7 bases separated the two germline ends. From germline, CDR1 is SGHTA and CDR2 FQGNSA. The DNA of the CDR3 is TGTGCCAGCAGCTTAGTTGCCAGCTCCTATAATTCACCCCTCCACTTT. The encoded protein is CASSLVASSYNSPLHF.

The chain carries TRBV15 and TRBJ1-5; D ambiguous. V was shortened by 1 base and J by 5 bases, with 6 bases between the two germline ends. CDR1 LNHNV and CDR2 YYDKDF come from the germline V gene (reference sequence). The CDR3 has 13 amino acids. The DNA for the CDR3 is TGTGCCACCAGCAGAGCTGGACATCAGCCCCAGCATTTT. As protein: CATSRAGHQPQHF.

The chain recombines TRBV5-1 with TRBJ2-1, with 9 bases lining up with TRBD2. V shed 1 base and J 8 bases; nucleotides not matched to a gene: 7. The CDR3 length is 15 residues. Germline V gene sequence: CDR1 SGHRS, CDR2 YFSETQ. CDR3 sequence reads: CASSLIWRGGDEQFF. The CDR3 DNA reads as TGCGCCAGCAGCTTGATCTGGCGGGGGGGCGATGAGCAGTTCTTC.

The chain recombines TRBV30 with TRBJ2-7, with 9 bases lining up with TRBD2. Germline V gene data show CDR1 as GTSNPN and CDR2 as SVGIG (reference sequence). The CDR3 contains 13 residues. With V trimmed by 2 bases and J by 9 bases, 8 bases remained unmatched. In DNA, the CDR3 is TGTGCCTGGAGTCGGGTAGCGGGGGAGAGGCAGTACTTC. Its protein is CAWSRVAGERQYF.

V usage is TRBV30 and J usage is TRBJ2-1; possibly TRBD2 for D (5 bases). CDR3 length: 13 amino acids. Germline CDR1 GTSNPN, CDR2 SVGIG (reference sequence). The V gene lost 8 bases and the J gene lost 7 bases, with 18 bases spanning the gap. The CDR3 protein is CAQVEGVGNEQFF. DNA for the CDR3: TGTGCCCAAGTAGAGGGAGTGGGGAATGAGCAGTTCTTC.

This clone was seen only once. An end of the junction differs from the germline gene, which may be a read error. This chain joins TRBV27 and TRBJ1-1; D is possibly TRBD1 (6 bases). Germline V lookup: CDR1 MNHEY, CDR2 SMNVEV (reference sequence). This CDR3 has 15 amino acids. CDR3 DNA: TGTGCCAGCAGCTTATCAGGGGTTTTGTGGACTGAAGCTTTCTTT. Its protein is CASSLSGVLWTEAFF.

The chain carries TRBV19 and TRBJ1-4; D is possibly TRBD1 (5 bases). V lost 7 bases to trimming and J lost 8 bases, with 17 bases between them. Looked up from germline, CDR1 is LNHDA and CDR2 is SQIVND (reference sequence). This CDR3 is built from 14 residues. The CDR3 DNA is TGTGCCAGTACCCTCCTGGGGCGCGAGGAAAAACTGTTTTTT. This gives the protein CASTLLGREEKLFF.

The chain couples TRBV30 to TRBJ1-1; D is undetermined. CDR1 and CDR2 (germline): GTSNPN, SVGIG (reference sequence). The V end lost 0 bases, the J end lost 1 base, and 6 bases lay between the germline ends. CDR3 length: 13 residues. The CDR3 DNA follows: TGTGCCTGGAGTGTACAAGAGAACACTGAAGCTTTCTTT. It translates to CAWSVQENTEAFF.

CDR3 sequence reads: CAWSVQLNTEAFF. DNA of the CDR3: TGTGCCTGGAGTGTTCAACTTAACACTGAAGCTTTCTTT. This rearrangement joins TRBV30 to TRBJ1-1; the D is unclear. V lost 0 bases, J lost 2 bases, and 7 bases lay in between. The CDR3 is 13 residues long. Germline V CDR1 and CDR2: GTSNPN, SVGIG (reference sequence). Full variable domain (rest looked up from reference TRBV30 and TRBJ1-1): SQTIHQWPATLVQPVGSPLSLECTVEGTSNPNLYWYRQAAGRGLQLLFYSVGIGQISSEVPQNLSASRPQDRQFILSSKKLLLSDSGFYLCAWSVQLNTEAFFGQGTRLTVV.

The rearrangement links TRBV5-1 to TRBJ2-3; D gene ambiguous. CDR1 and CDR2 from the germline V gene are SGHRS and YFSETQ. This CDR3 spans 12 amino acids. V lost 4 bases, J lost 5 bases, and 8 bases lay in between. In nucleotides, the CDR3 is TGCGCCAGCAGCCCCCAAGAAGATACGCAGTATTTT. It translates to CASSPQEDTQYF.